Listed below are T cell receptor beta chains from one sample, sequenced in a study of tumor-infiltrating lymphocytes in primary liver carcinoma. TCRdb processed the multiplex PCR reads anew with MiXCR; each CDR3 protein has one entry. The profile shows approximately 23,000 distinct CDR3 sequences, 80% of them singletons. Sequenced: liver tumor tissue from sampling region 2. The receptors were gathered from a woman in her thirties with primary liver carcinoma and hepatitis B virus infection. Each CDR3 is given with its conserved first and last residue. A D gene is named only where the DNA matches it firmly. Part of the rows lack a size; the others show once, few, many or a class for expanded clones.

V gene	D gene	clone size	J gene	CDR3 protein	CDR3 DNA
TRBV29-1	NA	NA	TRBJ1-2	CSIPGRPYGYTF	TGCAGCATTCCGGGCAGGCCATATGGCTACACCTTC
TRBV6-6	NA	NA	TRBJ1-3	CASSYVSGIAGNTIFF	TGTGCCAGTAGTTACGTATCGGGGATTGCTGGAAACACCATATTTTTT
TRBV11-2	TRBD2	NA	TRBJ2-1	CVSSTSLTGGYNERFF	TGTGTCAGCAGCACCTCTCTAACGGGAGGATATAATGAGCGGTTCTTC
TRBV10-3	NA	few	TRBJ2-1	CAISESMCGSYNEQFF	TGTGCTATCAGTGAGTCAATGTGCGGATCCTACAATGAGCAGTTCTTC
TRBV4-3	NA	NA	TRBJ2-2	CASTQGAGTLTGELFF	TGTGCCAGCACCCAAGGGGCAGGGACCCTCACCGGGGAGCTGTTTTTT
TRBV6-1	TRBD2	NA	TRBJ2-1	CTSSDGGRDYDGQFF	TGTACCAGCAGTGACGGCGGACGGGACTACGATGGGCAGTTCTTC
TRBV12-3/TRBV12-4	NA	NA	TRBJ1-1	CASSLDWGGTESFF	TGTGCCAGCAGTTTGGATTGGGGTGGCACTGAATCTTTCTTT
TRBV11-2	NA	NA	TRBJ2-5	CASSLVGSGETHYF	TGTGCCAGCAGCTTAGTGGGCTCGGGGGAGACCCACTACTTC
TRBV7-9	NA	NA	TRBJ2-6	CPSSPRGANVLTF	TGTCCCAGTAGCCCCCGCGGAGCCAACGTCCTGACTTTC
TRBV4-2	NA	many	TRBJ1-6	CASSQDITAVQPLHF	TGTGCCAGCAGCCAAGATATCACCGCCGTTCAGCCCCTCCACTTT
TRBV5-4	NA	NA	TRBJ1-2	CASGRTGLMGGYTF	TGTGCCAGCGGCCGGACGGGACTTATGGGTGGCTACACCTTC
TRBV11-3	NA	once	TRBJ2-1	CASNFEARSYNEHFF	TGTGCCAGCAACTTCGAGGCCCGCTCCTACAATGAGCACTTCTTC
TRBV11-3	TRBD2	NA	TRBJ2-1	CASSQLAGGVYEQFF	TGTGCCAGCAGCCAACTAGCGGGGGGGGTGTATGAGCAGTTCTTT
TRBV28	TRBD2	once	TRBJ2-1	CASGGTSGDIEQFF	TGTGCCAGTGGGGGGACTAGCGGCGACATTGAGCAGTTCTTC
TRBV6-1	NA	NA	TRBJ1-2	CANTERFLVLRSNYGYTF	TGTGCCAACACTGAACGGTTCCTGGTCCTTAGATCTAACTACGGCTACACTTTC
TRBV4-2	NA	once	TRBJ2-5	CASSQGVRDQETQYF	TGTGCCAGCAGCCAAGGAGTGAGAGACCAAGAGACCCAATACTTC
TRBV4-3	TRBD2	NA	TRBJ2-1	CASSQNVAGARDGRFF	TGCGCCAGCAGCCAAAACGTAGCGGGAGCAAGAGATGGGCGGTTCTTC
TRBV18	NA	NA	TRBJ2-1	CANSPHSDNEQFF	TGTGCCAACTCACCCCACTCGGACAATGAGCAGTTCTTC
TRBV6-5	NA	medium-sized	TRBJ2-3	CASSPDLTDTQYF	TGTGCCAGCAGCCCCGACTTAACAGATACGCAGTATTTT
TRBV4-3	NA	NA	TRBJ1-2	CASSAELEIYGSAF	TGCGCCAGCAGCGCTGAGTTAGAGATCTATGGCTCCGCCTTC
TRBV6-1	NA	NA	TRBJ2-2	CASSETLPGGAMNTGELFF	TGTGCCAGCAGTGAAACCCTTCCCGGTGGCGCCATGAACACCGGGGAGCTGTTTTTT
TRBV4-3	NA	medium-sized	TRBJ2-7	CASSHTALSNEQYF	TGCGCCAGCAGCCACACTGCCCTTTCCAACGAGCAGTACTTC
TRBV4-1	NA	NA	TRBJ2-3	CASSQYVGRSADTQYF	TGCGCCAGCAGTCAATATGTTGGCAGGAGCGCAGATACGCAGTATTTT
TRBV11-2	NA	NA	TRBJ2-1	CASSTIHNEQFF	TGTGCCAGCAGCACCATCCATAATGAACAGTTCTTC
TRBV29-1	NA	NA	TRBJ2-1	CSAVTGVSSNDQFF	TGCAGCGCCGTGACAGGAGTAAGTTCTAATGATCAGTTCTTC
TRBV11-2	NA	NA	TRBJ2-1	CVSSLGQGFKQFF	TGTGTTAGCAGCTTAGGGCAGGGGTTTAAGCAGTTCTTC
TRBV4-3	NA	NA	TRBJ2-7	CDSSQAVTGGHISYEQYF	TGCGACAGCAGCCAAGCTGTGACAGGTGGTCACATTAGCTACGAGCAGTACTTC
TRBV11-2	TRBD2	few	TRBJ2-2	CASSSPRAGGPNTGELSF	TGTGCCAGCAGCTCACCCCGAGCGGGAGGTCCGAACACCGGGGAGCTATCTTTT
TRBV6-1	NA	NA	TRBJ2-2	CASSETIPGGAANTRELFF	TGTGCCAGCAGTGAAACCATTCCCGGGGGCGCCGCGAACACCAGGGAACTGTTTTTT
TRBV11-2	NA	NA	TRBJ2-5	CASSFLMTVTETQNF	TGTGCCAGCAGCTTTTTGATGACAGTCACTGAGACCCAGAACTTC
TRBV11-3	TRBD2	NA	TRBJ2-2	CASSLRWTNGRAGKGGELFF	TGTGCCAGCAGCTTACGCTGGACTAACGGGAGGGCCGGGAAGGGCGGGGAGCTGTTTTTT
TRBV29-1	TRBD1	NA	TRBJ2-3	CSVVAGTDLDTQYF	TGCAGCGTTGTGGCCGGGACAGATCTAGATACGCAGTATTTT
TRBV11-2	NA	NA	TRBJ2-7	CASSLGSNNEQYF	TGCGCCAGCAGCTTAGGGAGTAACAACGAGCAATACTTC
TRBV12-3/TRBV12-4	NA	NA	TRBJ2-3	CNSSFLPPSIDTQYF	TGTAACAGCAGTTTTCTCCCTCCTAGCATAGATACGCAGTATTTT
TRBV10-3	TRBD1	NA	TRBJ2-3	CTISEPGTGADMQYF	TGCACCATCAGTGAACCCGGGACAGGGGCCGATATGCAGTATTTT
TRBV12-3/TRBV12-4	NA	NA	TRBJ2-3	CASSFPPPNADTRYF	TGTGCCAGCAGTTTTCCCCCTCCTAACGCAGATACGCGGTATTTT
TRBV6-2/TRBV6-3	NA	NA	TRBJ2-1	CANGMEGRTFRFF	TGTGCCAACGGTATGGAGGGCAGAACCTTTAGGTTCTTC
TRBV6-5	TRBD1	NA	TRBJ2-5	CDSSTDRAMTQHF	TGTGACAGCAGTACCGACAGGGCGATGACCCAGCACTTC
TRBV5-6	TRBD2	NA	TRBJ2-1	CTSSPRGDAQFF	TGTACCAGCAGTCCACGGGGGGACGCACAGTTCTTC
TRBV12-1	NA	few	TRBJ2-3	CASGSELAGDTDTQYF	TGTGCCAGTGGCTCAGAGCTAGCGGGGGACACAGATACACAGTATTTT
TRBV29-1	TRBD1	NA	TRBJ1-1	CSIETGGTEAFF	TGCAGCATCGAGACAGGGGGTACTGAAGCTTTCTTT
TRBV10-3	NA	NA	TRBJ2-1	CAIKPTATRDEQFF	TGTGCCATCAAACCCACAGCGACCCGGGATGAGCAGTTCTTC
TRBV11-2	NA	NA	TRBJ2-2	CASNPDPQLNVGELFF	TGTGCCAGCAACCCCGATCCCCAATTGAACGTCGGGGAGCTGTTTTTT
TRBV11-2	NA	NA	TRBJ1-1	CASSPLWAGTEAFF	TGTGCCAGTAGCCCATTATGGGCCGGCACTGAAGCTTTCTTT
TRBV11-2	NA	once	TRBJ2-1	CANSASLAGGYNEQFF	TGTGCCAACAGCGCCTCTCTAGCAGGAGGATACAATGAGCAGTTCTTC
TRBV11-2	TRBD2	NA	TRBJ2-1	CVNSLVIRGEHEQFF	TGTGTCAACAGCTTAGTCATTCGGGGGGAACATGAGCAGTTCTTC
TRBV10-3	NA	NA	TRBJ2-1	CAINPTVTRGEQFF	TGTGCCATCAATCCCACGGTGACCCGGGGTGAGCAGTTCTTC
TRBV4-1	NA	NA	TRBJ2-5	CAGSQKERAVTQYF	TGCGCCGGCAGCCAAAAAGAGAGGGCCGTGACCCAATACTTC
TRBV11-2	TRBD2	many	TRBJ2-3	CASSHRGSGSLTDTQYF	TGTGCCAGCAGCCATCGAGGGAGCGGGAGCCTCACAGATACGCAGTATTTT
TRBV30	NA	NA	TRBJ2-2	CAWSVHPGELFF	TGTGCCTGGAGTGTACATCCCGGGGAGCTGTTCTTT
TRBV28	NA	NA	TRBJ2-7	CTSNSKPCVVSYEQYF	TGTACCAGCAATTCAAAGCCTTGCGTGGTATCCTACGAGCAGTACTTC
TRBV6-1	NA	NA	TRBJ2-5	CASNVLGGPEETQYF	TGTGCCAGCAATGTATTAGGGGGTCCGGAAGAGACCCAGTACTTC
TRBV28	NA	NA	TRBJ1-2	CATTFPGAWGGYTF	TGTGCCACCACCTTTCCGGGGGCCTGGGGTGGCTACACCTTC
TRBV5-5	NA	NA	TRBJ2-7	CTSNESAYEQYF	TGTACCAGCAACGAATCGGCCTACGAGCAGTACTTC
TRBV4-2	NA	once	TRBJ2-7	CASSHEHIGERGPREQYF	TGTGCCAGCAGCCATGAACACATAGGAGAGAGGGGACCGCGCGAGCAGTACTTC
TRBV11-2	NA	few	TRBJ2-5	CASGFLTTGAETQYF	TGTGCCAGCGGCTTTTTGACGACAGGCGCTGAGACTCAGTACTTC
TRBV11-2	NA	NA	TRBJ2-7	CASSLGSNNDQYF	TGTGCCAGCAGCTTAGGCTCAAACAACGATCAATACTTC